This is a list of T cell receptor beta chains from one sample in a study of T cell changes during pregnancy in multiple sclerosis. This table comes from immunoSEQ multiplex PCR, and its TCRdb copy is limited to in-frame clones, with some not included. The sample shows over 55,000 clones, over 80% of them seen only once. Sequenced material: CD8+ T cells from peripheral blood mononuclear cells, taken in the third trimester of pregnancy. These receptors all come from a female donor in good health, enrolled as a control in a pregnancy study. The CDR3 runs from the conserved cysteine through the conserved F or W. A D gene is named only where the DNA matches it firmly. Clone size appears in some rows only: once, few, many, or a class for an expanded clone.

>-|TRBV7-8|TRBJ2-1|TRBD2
TGTGCCAGCAGCTTCGCAGCGGGGGACCACATCGATGAGCAGTTCTTC
CASSFAAGDHIDEQFF
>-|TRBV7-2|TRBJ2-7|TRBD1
TGTGCCAGCAGCTTACAACAGGGGGCTATCTACGAGCAGTACTTC
CASSLQQGAIYEQYF
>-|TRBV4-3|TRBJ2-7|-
TGCGCCAGCAGCCTAGGACATTTAGGGACCTACGAGCAGTACTTC
CASSLGHLGTYEQYF
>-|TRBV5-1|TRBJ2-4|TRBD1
TGCGCCAGCAGCTTTCGAGGACAGGGGGAAAACATTCAGTACTTC
CASSFRGQGENIQYF
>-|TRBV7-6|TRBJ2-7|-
TGTGCCAGCAGCGCTAACAGCAGGGTATTGTCCTACGAGCAGTACTTC
CASSANSRVLSYEQYF
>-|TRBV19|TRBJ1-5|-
TGTGCCAGTAGTATGAGAGGTTACAATCAGCCCCAGCATTTT
CASSMRGYNQPQHF
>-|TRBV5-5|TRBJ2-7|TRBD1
TGTGCCAGCAGCCCGGGACAGGTCTCCTACGAGCAGTACTTC
CASSPGQVSYEQYF
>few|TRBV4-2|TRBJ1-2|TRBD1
TGTGCCAGCAGCCAAGCTGGGACAGGGGACTATGGCTACACCTTC
CASSQAGTGDYGYTF
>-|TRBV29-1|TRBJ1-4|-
TGCAGCGTTGCAGTGAATGAAAAACTGTTTTTT
CSVAVNEKLFF
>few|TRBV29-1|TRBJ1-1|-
TGCAGCGTTGAGTATCTTAACAGGGACACTGAAGCTTTCTTT
CSVEYLNRDTEAFF
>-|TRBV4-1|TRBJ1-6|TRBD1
TGCGCCAGCAGCCAACAAGGACAGGGAAGGAATTCACCCCTCCACTTT
CASSQQGQGRNSPLHF
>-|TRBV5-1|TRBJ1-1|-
TGCGCCAGCAGCTTAGGAGGCGGCTTCACTGAAGCTTTCTTT
CASSLGGGFTEAFF
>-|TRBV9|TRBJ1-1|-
TGTGCCAGCAGCGCCCAGGGGATGGAAGCTTTCTTT
CASSAQGMEAFF
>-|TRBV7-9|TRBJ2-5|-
TGTGCCAGCAGCGGACCTGGGGACTCCCAAGAGACCCAGTACTTC
CASSGPGDSQETQYF
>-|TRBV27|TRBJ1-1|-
TGTGCCAGCAGTTTATCCGGTTATAGCACTGAAGCTTTCTTT
CASSLSGYSTEAFF
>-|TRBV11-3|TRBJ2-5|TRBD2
TGTGCCAGCAGCTCTTGGACTAGCGGGGGACAAGAGACCCAGTACTTC
CASSSWTSGGQETQYF
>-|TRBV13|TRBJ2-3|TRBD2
TGTGCCAGCAGCTTAGATGCTAGCGGGGAGGATACGCAGTATTTT
CASSLDASGEDTQYF
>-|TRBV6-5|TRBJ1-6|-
TGTGCCAGCAATGGGCCAGGTCGGTCACCCCTCCACTTT
CASNGPGRSPLHF
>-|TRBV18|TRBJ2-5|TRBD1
TGTGCCAGCTCACCATCCGGGACAGATTTCGGAGAGACCCAGTACTTC
CASSPSGTDFGETQYF
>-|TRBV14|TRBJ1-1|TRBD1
TGTGCCAGCAGCCTCGACAGGGCCAACATCTTTGGGGGTGAAGCTTTCTTT
CASSLDRANIFGGEAFF
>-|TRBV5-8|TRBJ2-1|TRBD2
TGTGCCAGCAGCTTCGGACTAGCTGCTGAGCAGTTCTTC
CASSFGLAAEQFF